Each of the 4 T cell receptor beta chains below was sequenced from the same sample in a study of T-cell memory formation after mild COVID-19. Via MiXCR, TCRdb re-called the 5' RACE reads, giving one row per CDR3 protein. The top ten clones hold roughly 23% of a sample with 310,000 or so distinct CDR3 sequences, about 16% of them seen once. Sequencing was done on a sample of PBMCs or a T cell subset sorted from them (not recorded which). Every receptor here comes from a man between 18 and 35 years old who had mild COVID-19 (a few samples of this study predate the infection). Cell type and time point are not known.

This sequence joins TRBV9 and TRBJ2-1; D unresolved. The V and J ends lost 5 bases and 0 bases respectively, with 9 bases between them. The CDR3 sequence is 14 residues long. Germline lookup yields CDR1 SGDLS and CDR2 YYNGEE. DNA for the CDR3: TGTGCCAGCAGTCCGACACTCTCCTACAATGAGCAGTTCTTC. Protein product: CASSPTLSYNEQFF.

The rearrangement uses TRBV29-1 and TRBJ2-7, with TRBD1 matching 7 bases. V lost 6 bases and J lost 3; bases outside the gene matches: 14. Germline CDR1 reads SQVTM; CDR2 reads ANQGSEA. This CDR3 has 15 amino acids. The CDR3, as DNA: TGCAGCGTCAGCGGAGACAGGGTTGGAGGCTACGAGCAGTACTTC. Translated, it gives CSVSGDRVGGYEQYF.

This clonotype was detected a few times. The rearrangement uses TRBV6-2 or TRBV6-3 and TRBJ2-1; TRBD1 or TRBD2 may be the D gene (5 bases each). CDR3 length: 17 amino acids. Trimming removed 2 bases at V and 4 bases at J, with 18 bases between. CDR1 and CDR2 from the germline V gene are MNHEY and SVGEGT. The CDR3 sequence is CASSYRGIATSYNEQFF. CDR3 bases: TGTGCCAGCAGTTACCGGGGCATAGCGACCTCGTACAATGAGCAGTTCTTC.

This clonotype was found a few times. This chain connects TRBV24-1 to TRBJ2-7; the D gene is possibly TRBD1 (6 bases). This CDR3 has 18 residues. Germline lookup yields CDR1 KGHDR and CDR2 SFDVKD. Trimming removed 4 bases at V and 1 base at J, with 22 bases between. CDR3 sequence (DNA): TGTGCCACCAGTGAGGGCGGACAAATACAGGGTCAGTCCTACGAGCAGTACTTC. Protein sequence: CATSEGGQIQGQSYEQYF.